This T cell receptor beta chain appears in the sequencing data of a study of neurological immune-mediated disorders. TCRdb itself ran the 5' RACE reads through MiXCR, one entry per CDR3 protein. The repertoire holds some 48,000 distinct CDR3 sequences, with approximately 21% as singletons. Time point meaning: technical triplicate 3. 2 million unsorted PBMCs were stored in RNAlater at -80 °C before RNA extraction. General study results and limits: The most TCR clonal expansion was seen in HTLV-1-associated myelopathy, whereas the least was seen in multiple sclerosis, below the level in healthy controls.

As regards this clonotype: Its target is unknown.

CDR1 is DFQATT and CDR2 is SNEGSKA in the germline V gene (reference sequence). This CDR3 is 15 amino acids long. The V and J ends lost 1 base and 4 bases, in that order; junction bases with no gene match: 8. The sequence derives from a man aged 55 to 70 with HTLV-1-associated myelopathy (HAM/TSP). The sequenced material came from PBMCs. This chain links TRBV20-1 with TRBJ2-3, with 7 bases identical to TRBD2. The CDR3 region has the DNA TGCAGTGCTAGAGCGGGCGGGAGTGTAGCAGATACGCAGTATTTT. Protein product: CSARAGGSVADTQYF.